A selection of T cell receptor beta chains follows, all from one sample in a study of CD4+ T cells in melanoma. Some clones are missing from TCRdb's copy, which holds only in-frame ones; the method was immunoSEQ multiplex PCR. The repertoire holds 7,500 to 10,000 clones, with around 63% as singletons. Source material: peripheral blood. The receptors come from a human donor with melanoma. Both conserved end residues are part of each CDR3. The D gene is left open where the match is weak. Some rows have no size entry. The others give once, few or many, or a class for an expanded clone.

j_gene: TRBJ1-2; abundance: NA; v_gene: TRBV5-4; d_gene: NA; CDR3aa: CASSSHENYGYTF; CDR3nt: TGTGCCAGCAGCTCTCATGAGAACTATGGCTACACCTTC
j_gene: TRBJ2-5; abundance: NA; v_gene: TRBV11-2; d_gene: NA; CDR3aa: CASSGDGYQETQYF; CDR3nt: TGTGCCAGCAGTGGGGACGGGTACCAAGAGACCCAGTACTTC
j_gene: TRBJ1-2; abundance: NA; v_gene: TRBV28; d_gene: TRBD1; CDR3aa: CASSSGQLYGYTF; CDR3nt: TGTGCCAGCAGTTCGGGACAGTTGTATGGCTACACCTTC
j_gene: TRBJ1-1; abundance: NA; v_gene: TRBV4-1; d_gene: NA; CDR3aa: CASSQGGKNTEAFF; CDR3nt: TGCGCCAGCAGCCAAGGGGGGAAGAACACTGAAGCTTTCTTT
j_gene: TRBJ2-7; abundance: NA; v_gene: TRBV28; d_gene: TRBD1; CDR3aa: CASSDRQGPGEQYF; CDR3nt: TGTGCCAGCAGCGACCGACAGGGTCCCGGCGAGCAGTACTTC
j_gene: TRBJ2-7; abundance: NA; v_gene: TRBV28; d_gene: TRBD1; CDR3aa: CASSFLEGAFYHEQYF; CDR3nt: TGTGCCAGCAGTTTCTTAGAGGGGGCGTTCTACCACGAGCAGTACTTC
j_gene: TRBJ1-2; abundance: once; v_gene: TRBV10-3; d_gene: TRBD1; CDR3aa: CAISEGQGQANYGYTF; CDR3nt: TGTGCCATCAGTGAGGGACAGGGACAAGCTAACTATGGCTACACCTTC
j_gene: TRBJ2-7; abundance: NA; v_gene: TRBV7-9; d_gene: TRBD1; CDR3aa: CASRGQGDYEQYF; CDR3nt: TGTGCCAGCAGAGGACAGGGGGATTACGAGCAGTACTTC
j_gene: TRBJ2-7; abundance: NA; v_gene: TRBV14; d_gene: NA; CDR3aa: CASSQDWGTYEQYF; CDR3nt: TGTGCCAGCAGCCAAGATTGGGGGACCTACGAGCAGTACTTC
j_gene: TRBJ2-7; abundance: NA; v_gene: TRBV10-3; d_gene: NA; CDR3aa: CAISESGRDRPSYEQYF; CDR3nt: TGTGCCATCAGTGAGTCCGGGAGGGACAGGCCCTCCTACGAGCAGTACTTC
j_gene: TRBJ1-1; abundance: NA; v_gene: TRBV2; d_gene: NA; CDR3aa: CAKTVNTEAFF; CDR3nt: TGTGCCAAGACAGTGAACACTGAAGCTTTCTTT
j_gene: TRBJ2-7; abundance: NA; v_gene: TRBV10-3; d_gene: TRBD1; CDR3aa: CASSPGQGSYEQYF; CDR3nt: TGTGCCAGCAGTCCGGGACAGGGCTCCTACGAGCAGTACTTC